The rows below give T cell receptor beta chains drawn from one sample of a study of T cell changes during pregnancy in multiple sclerosis. The method was immunoSEQ multiplex PCR; TCRdb's version includes in-frame clones alone and lacks a portion of them. Of about 48,000 clones listed, about nine tenths were seen once; the top ten hold 1.2%. The sequenced sample was CD4+ T cells from peripheral blood mononuclear cells, obtained in the second trimester of pregnancy. All receptors come from a female donor with multiple sclerosis, enrolled in a pregnancy study. The CDR3 runs from the conserved cysteine through the conserved F or W. The order of the fields is V gene, clone size, D gene, J gene, CDR3 protein, CDR3 DNA. A D gene is named only where the DNA matches it firmly. Clone size appears in some rows only: once, few, many, or a class for an expanded clone.

V gene: TRBV5-6
clone size: .
D gene: .
J gene: TRBJ1-3
CDR3 protein: CASSLDQSGTIYF
CDR3 DNA: TGTGCCAGCAGCTTGGACCAGAGCGGCACCATATATTTT

V gene: TRBV5-8
clone size: .
D gene: .
J gene: TRBJ2-2
CDR3 protein: CASSRSGAGELFF
CDR3 DNA: TGTGCCAGCAGCCGATCAGGTGCCGGGGAGCTGTTTTTT

V gene: TRBV6-5
clone size: few
D gene: .
J gene: TRBJ1-2
CDR3 protein: CASTRSELGGYTF
CDR3 DNA: TGTGCCAGCACCAGGTCCGAGTTGGGTGGCTACACCTTC

V gene: TRBV6-1
clone size: .
D gene: TRBD2
J gene: TRBJ2-1
CDR3 protein: CASRLLAGGYNEQFF
CDR3 DNA: TGTGCCAGCAGATTACTAGCGGGAGGGTACAATGAGCAGTTCTTC

V gene: TRBV19
clone size: .
D gene: .
J gene: TRBJ2-1
CDR3 protein: CASSITPYPHNEQFF
CDR3 DNA: TGTGCCAGTAGTATAACTCCCTACCCCCACAATGAGCAGTTCTTC

V gene: TRBV28
clone size: .
D gene: .
J gene: TRBJ1-5
CDR3 protein: CASSLAGYSNQPQHF
CDR3 DNA: TGTGCCAGCAGTTTGGCCGGGTATAGCAATCAGCCCCAGCATTTT

V gene: TRBV7-2
clone size: .
D gene: .
J gene: TRBJ2-7
CDR3 protein: CASSLGGQSSYEQYF
CDR3 DNA: TGTGCCAGCAGCTTAGGGGGGCAGTCCTCCTACGAGCAGTACTTC

V gene: TRBV5-1
clone size: .
D gene: .
J gene: TRBJ2-3
CDR3 protein: CASSLGTFTWTDTQYF
CDR3 DNA: TGCGCCAGCAGCTTGGGGACATTTACATGGACAGATACGCAGTATTTT

V gene: TRBV19
clone size: once
D gene: TRBD1
J gene: TRBJ2-6
CDR3 protein: CASSIDGTGRVSGANVLTF
CDR3 DNA: TGTGCCAGTAGTATCGACGGGACAGGGAGGGTCTCCGGGGCCAACGTCCTGACTTTC

V gene: TRBV6-1
clone size: .
D gene: .
J gene: TRBJ1-2
CDR3 protein: CASSEVGGNYGYTF
CDR3 DNA: TGTGCCAGCAGTGAAGTTGGGGGCAACTATGGCTACACCTTC

V gene: TRBV7-2
clone size: .
D gene: TRBD2
J gene: TRBJ2-7
CDR3 protein: CASSLVRTSGSEQYF
CDR3 DNA: TGTGCCAGCAGCTTAGTAAGGACTAGCGGATCCGAGCAGTACTTC

V gene: TRBV5-1
clone size: .
D gene: TRBD1
J gene: TRBJ1-3
CDR3 protein: CASSLRSGGSGNTIYF
CDR3 DNA: TGCGCCAGCAGCTTGAGGTCAGGGGGCTCTGGAAACACCATATATTTT

V gene: TRBV7-2
clone size: few
D gene: TRBD1
J gene: TRBJ1-2
CDR3 protein: CASSVGGGDYGYTF
CDR3 DNA: TGTGCCAGCAGCGTCGGAGGGGGCGACTATGGCTACACCTTC

V gene: TRBV5-6
clone size: .
D gene: .
J gene: TRBJ1-2
CDR3 protein: CASSWTDRANYGYTF
CDR3 DNA: TGTGCCAGCAGCTGGACGGACAGAGCTAACTATGGCTACACCTTC

V gene: TRBV5-4
clone size: once
D gene: TRBD2
J gene: TRBJ2-3
CDR3 protein: CASSLLGGREGNTQYF
CDR3 DNA: TGTGCCAGCAGCTTGTTAGGCGGGAGGGAGGGAAATACGCAGTATTTT

V gene: TRBV9
clone size: .
D gene: .
J gene: TRBJ1-5
CDR3 protein: CASSVGEGRGQPQHF
CDR3 DNA: TGTGCCAGCAGCGTAGGGGAGGGGCGGGGACAGCCCCAGCATTTT

V gene: TRBV2
clone size: .
D gene: .
J gene: TRBJ1-1
CDR3 protein: CASRGGGEAFF
CDR3 DNA: TGTGCCAGCAGGGGGGGTGGGGAAGCTTTCTTT

V gene: TRBV9
clone size: .
D gene: TRBD1
J gene: TRBJ2-1
CDR3 protein: CASSVGTGGTEQFF
CDR3 DNA: TGTGCCAGCAGCGTGGGCACAGGGGGCACTGAGCAGTTCTTC

V gene: TRBV4-3
clone size: .
D gene: .
J gene: TRBJ2-7
CDR3 protein: CASSQDRGNTYEQYF
CDR3 DNA: TGCGCCAGCAGCCAAGATAGAGGCAACACCTACGAGCAGTACTTC

V gene: TRBV7-6
clone size: .
D gene: .
J gene: TRBJ2-7
CDR3 protein: CASSLGPTQFREQYF
CDR3 DNA: TGTGCCAGCAGCTTAGGACCGACTCAATTCCGTGAGCAGTACTTC

V gene: TRBV29-1
clone size: .
D gene: TRBD2
J gene: TRBJ2-5
CDR3 protein: CSVEGASGRAGETQYF
CDR3 DNA: TGCAGCGTTGAAGGGGCTAGCGGGAGGGCCGGGGAGACCCAGTACTTC

V gene: TRBV7-2
clone size: once
D gene: .
J gene: TRBJ2-3
CDR3 protein: CASSLPSTDTQYF
CDR3 DNA: TGTGCCAGCAGCTTACCTAGCACAGATACGCAGTATTTT

V gene: TRBV7-2
clone size: .
D gene: .
J gene: TRBJ1-1
CDR3 protein: CASSLGSAYGGWRTEAFF
CDR3 DNA: TGTGCCAGCAGCTTAGGGTCAGCATATGGGGGCTGGAGAACTGAAGCTTTCTTT

V gene: TRBV6-5
clone size: .
D gene: .
J gene: TRBJ1-1
CDR3 protein: CASSYSTGPSNTEAFF
CDR3 DNA: TGTGCCAGCAGTTATTCGACAGGCCCTTCGAACACTGAAGCTTTCTTT

V gene: TRBV4-2
clone size: .
D gene: TRBD2
J gene: TRBJ2-3
CDR3 protein: CASSSTSGSTDTQYF
CDR3 DNA: TGTGCCAGCAGCAGCACTAGCGGGAGCACAGATACGCAGTATTTT

V gene: TRBV6-1
clone size: .
D gene: .
J gene: TRBJ1-6
CDR3 protein: CASSGLQGLASPLHF
CDR3 DNA: TGTGCCAGCAGTGGTTTACAGGGCCTCGCTTCACCCCTCCACTTT

V gene: TRBV10-3
clone size: .
D gene: .
J gene: TRBJ1-2
CDR3 protein: CATSTVSANYGYTF
CDR3 DNA: TGTGCCACGTCGACAGTCTCAGCTAACTATGGCTACACCTTC

V gene: TRBV19
clone size: .
D gene: .
J gene: TRBJ1-4
CDR3 protein: CASTKTGSNEKLFF
CDR3 DNA: TGTGCCAGTACCAAGACAGGCTCCAATGAAAAACTGTTTTTT